The clone carrying this T cell receptor beta chain has a handful of counts. Its antigen is not known. This sample stems from a study of molecular identifiers for immune sequencing clone quantification. Looking at the study overall: In replicates, RNA from roughly 20,000 or 100,000 naive CD8 cells was divided five ways and four parts were sequenced.

V was pared by 0 bases and J by 0 bases, with 22 bases between. CDR3 size: 19 residues. The V gene's germline CDR1 is SGHNT and CDR2 YYREEE (reference sequence). Study findings and constraints: The share of molecules held by clones above 20 RNA copies was over 98% in effector cells and under 1% in naive cells. Barcode collisions between identical TCR molecules could shrink estimates of highly expanded clone sizes.

Previously reported methods and listed TCR primers produced the bulk TCR libraries. TCRdb re-analysed the PCR reads in MiXCR, keeping a single row per CDR3 protein. The data hold some 88,000 distinct CDR3 sequences, with around 20% observed a single time. This chain uses TRBV5-4 with TRBJ2-7; either TRBD1 or TRBD2 may supply D (5 bases each). The receptor comes from a human donor in good health. Some libraries in this study had Jurkat cell RNA spiked in. Sample: naive CD8+ T cells from blood, with Jurkat cell RNA spiked in. As for subset: FACS-sorted CD8+CD4-CCR7+CD45RA+ naive T cells. The CDR3 DNA reads as TGTGCCAGCAGCTTGGCTTTGTCGTCGGCAGGGACGAGCTCCTACGAGCAGTACTTC. This gives the protein CASSLALSSAGTSSYEQYF.